The 16 T cell receptor beta chains listed next were all sequenced from one sample in a study of early T cells in non-severe SARS-CoV-2 infection. Each CDR3 protein is one row after TCRdb ran MiXCR on the 5' RACE reads. The table includes around 47,000 distinct CDR3 sequences, more than 9% detected once. The specimen was whole blood. The receptors were gathered from an adult who was a healthcare worker with PCR-confirmed SARS-CoV-2 infection or an uninfected control (not recorded which).

The chain recombines TRBV28 with TRBJ2-1; D is perhaps TRBD2 (5 bases). Germline loops: CDR1 MDHEN, CDR2 SYDVKM. This CDR3 region has 13 residues. Trimming took 5 bases from V and 12 from J, leaving 17 bases between them. The CDR3 here is CASSPPPRAGQFF. CDR3 nucleotide sequence: TGTGCCAGCAGTCCCCCCCCCCGGGCGGGGCAGTTCTTC.

This clonotype was seen only a few times. The chain couples TRBV25-1 to TRBJ1-2; no reliable D call. There are 11 residues in the CDR3. Trimming cost V 5 bases and J 6 bases, with 7 bases left between them. The V gene's germline CDR1 is MGHDK and CDR2 SYGVNS. CDR3 in amino acids: CASSRLNGYTF. The CDR3 DNA sequence: TGTGCCAGCAGTCGTTTAAATGGCTACACCTTC.

This clonotype has just a few counts. This rearrangement joins TRBV12-2 to TRBJ2-1; TRBD1 was called by the table and not checked on the DNA. TRBV12-2 represents a pseudogene. CDR3 size: 19 residues. In DNA, the CDR3 is TGTGCAAGTCGCTTAGTAGGGGCTCAGACCCCAATCTCCTACAATGAGCAGTTCTTC. This sequence encodes CASRLVGAQTPISYNEQFF.

This clonotype was seen repeatedly, ten times or more. A junction boundary mismatches the germline segment, possibly from a read error. The chain is built from TRBV5-4 and TRBJ1-1; TRBD1 matches at 7 bases. Germline assignment: CDR1 SGHNT and CDR2 YYREEE (reference sequence). This CDR3 spans 15 amino acids. The CDR3 spells CVSSPENRGGRGAFF. CDR3 DNA sequence: TGTGTCAGCAGCCCGGAGAACAGGGGCGGAAGGGGAGCTTTCTTT.

The CDR3 protein is CASSGREPTEAFF. In DNA, the CDR3 is TGTGCCAGCAGCGGGAGGGAGCCCACTGAAGCTTTCTTT. The V gene is TRBV9, the J gene TRBJ1-1; D is unclear. Deletions cut 3 bases from V and 4 bases from J, with 10 bases between. CDR3 length: 13 amino acids. Germline V gene sequence: CDR1 SGDLS, CDR2 YYNGEE.

This clonotype was seen many times. CDR3 sequence (DNA): TGTGCCAGCAGTGGGGGATTGGGGGCAGATACGCAGTATTTT. It encodes CASSGGLGADTQYF. The rearrangement links TRBV25-1 to TRBJ2-3; D assignment may be TRBD1 or TRBD2 (5 bases each). The ends were cut back, 4 bases at V and 4 bases at J, with 12 bases in the middle. The CDR3 runs to 14 residues. CDR1 is MGHDK and CDR2 is SYGVNS in the germline V gene. The full variable domain, rest sourced from reference TRBV25-1 and TRBJ2-3, is EADIYQTPRYLVIGTGKKITLECSQTMGHDKMYWYQQDPGMELHLIHYSYGVNSTEKGDLSSESTVSRIRTEHFPLTLESARPSHTSQYLCASSGGLGADTQYFGPGTRLTVL.

The sample holds many counts of this clonotype. V usage is TRBV6-5 and J usage is TRBJ1-2; the D gene is possibly TRBD1 (6 bases). Germline-derived CDR1 and CDR2 are MNHEY and SVGAGI. The CDR3 covers 13 residues. Trimming cost V 8 bases and J 5 bases, with 15 bases left between them. The CDR3 DNA is TGTGCCAGCCTTAGGGGGAACGGATATGGCTACACCTTC. Residues: CASLRGNGYGYTF.

This clonotype was detected many times. The chain couples TRBV5-1 to TRBJ1-1; D is possibly TRBD1 (5 bases). This CDR3 is built from 14 residues. V was shortened by 0 bases and J by 4 bases, with 10 bases between the two germline ends. Germline V gene sequence: CDR1 SGHRS, CDR2 YFSETQ. CDR3 protein: CASSLGGWVTEAFF. The DNA of the CDR3 is TGCGCCAGCAGCTTGGGGGGCTGGGTCACTGAAGCTTTCTTT.

This clonotype was observed many times. The V gene is TRBV7-2, the J gene TRBJ2-3; no clear D gene. Trimming pared 5 bases from V and 8 bases from J, leaving 17 bases between. CDR1 and CDR2 (germline): SGHTA, FQGNSA. CDR3 length: 14 amino acids. CDR3 DNA: TGTGCCAGCAGCCCGAGGACCTTTTCGCTTACGCAGTATTTT. This gives the protein CASSPRTFSLTQYF.

The chain employs TRBV5-1 and TRBJ2-5, with a weak D call TRBD1 (6 bases). Germline-derived CDR1 and CDR2 are SGHRS and YFSETQ. The V and J ends lost 4 bases and 0 bases respectively, with 10 bases between them. The CDR3 contains 14 residues. The CDR3 nucleotides are TGCGCCAGCAGCCCCTCAGGGGACCAAGAGACCCAGTACTTC. This translates into CASSPSGDQETQYF.

This clonotype has just a few counts. The chain links TRBV29-1 to TRBJ2-4; no clear D gene. Germline loops: CDR1 SQVTM, CDR2 ANQGSEA. The length of the CDR3 is 14 residues. The V gene lost 4 bases and the J gene lost 0 bases, with 10 bases spanning the gap. The CDR3 DNA is TGCAGCGTTGTGGCAGGCCTAGCCAAAAACATTCAGTACTTC. This gives the protein CSVVAGLAKNIQYF.

The J gene is TRBJ2-4, the V gene TRBV28, with unresolved D. Trimming took off 3 bases at V and 0 bases at J, with 15 bases between the two ends. The CDR3 is 17 amino acids. Germline V gene sequence: CDR1 MDHEN, CDR2 SYDVKM. CDR3 loop: CASSFPGRQLAKNIQYF. CDR3 coding DNA: TGTGCCAGCAGTTTCCCGGGTCGACAACTAGCCAAAAACATTCAGTACTTC.

This clonotype was detected many times. CDR3 amino acids: CASRYQQGGLGYNEQFF. The CDR3 nucleotides are TGTGCCAGCAGATACCAACAGGGGGGACTTGGCTACAATGAGCAGTTCTTC. The chain uses TRBV13 and TRBJ2-1; 8 nucleotides match TRBD1. The V segment lost 6 bases and the J segment 3 bases; nucleotides outside the gene matches: 13. This CDR3 contains 17 residues. The germline gives CDR1 PRHDT, CDR2 FYEKMQ (reference sequence).

This chain uses TRBV15 with TRBJ2-5; D is undetermined. The V gene lost 1 base and the J gene lost 5 bases, with 5 bases spanning the gap. Germline CDR1 LNHNV, CDR2 YYDKDF (reference sequence). The CDR3 is 12 amino acids. The CDR3 protein is CATSRARETQYF. CDR3 in DNA: TGTGCCACCAGCAGAGCCCGGGAGACCCAGTACTTC.

This clonotype appeared a few times. The chain carries TRBV20-1 and TRBJ2-7, with 7 bases matching TRBD1. This CDR3 is 14 amino acids long. Looked up from germline, CDR1 is DFQATT and CDR2 is SNEGSKA (reference sequence). J gave up 1 base and V 6 bases, and 9 bases lay outside the gene matches. In nucleotides, the CDR3 is TGCAGTGCGAGAAAACGGGACAGTTCCTACGAGCAGTACTTC. This translates into CSARKRDSSYEQYF.

The V and J genes are TRBV3-1 and TRBJ2-1; D is ambiguous. The CDR3 is made up of 11 amino acids. V was pared by 2 bases and J by 7 bases, with 3 bases between. CDR1 is LGHDT, CDR2 YNNKEL, per germline (reference sequence). As DNA, the CDR3 is TGTGCCAGCAGCCAACGGAATGAGCAGTTCTTC. Encoded protein: CASSQRNEQFF.